The source of this TCR beta chain is a study of identical twins. General observations from the study: The models systematically underestimated how much out-of-frame TCR alpha was shared in monozygotic twins.

CDR1 and CDR2 from the germline V gene are DFQATT and SNEGSKA (reference sequence). J lost 6 bases, V lost 4 bases, and 5 bases had no gene match. The CDR3 is 13 amino acids. Concerning this clonotype itself: Its antigen is not identified.

MiXCR, applied by TCRdb to the 5' RACE reads, yields one record per CDR3 protein. The sample consists of hundreds of thousands of distinct CDR3 sequences, around a tenth of them appearing once. Specimen: memory (CD45RO+) T cells sorted from blood. The TCR was taken from a woman under 30 in good health. The genes are TRBV20-1 and TRBJ2-1, with 8 bases lining up with TRBD2. CDR3 residues: CSANRGGINEQFF. The CDR3 DNA reads TGCAGTGCTAACCGCGGGGGGATCAATGAGCAGTTCTTC.